This TCR beta chain was recovered during a study of T cell repertoires in cytomegalovirus infection. Study-wide background: The study used recently identified HLA-C-restricted and well-studied HLA-B-restricted CMV epitopes. Study conclusions and caveats: Predominance within the ex vivo response was attributable to HLA-C-restricted CMV-specific TCR beta clonotypes. Of the TCR beta families, the public ones yielded a cumulative frequency that identified carriers of CMV plus the relevant HLA.

This clonotype was seen ten or more times. Its antigen is not known. TCRdb processed the reads anew with MiXCR; each CDR3 protein has one entry. The sample lists fewer than 1,000,000 distinct CDR3 sequences; more than 25% were seen once. Germline CDR1 reads SGHTA; CDR2 reads FQGNSA. V was shortened by 5 bases and J by 6 bases, with 19 bases between the two germline ends. CDR3 length: 15 amino acids. This chain connects TRBV7-2 to TRBJ1-2, with D possibly being TRBD1 (6 bases). This clonotype originated in a human donor in good health (CMV status not recorded). Some clones in this sample may be carry-over from other donors' samples. Specimen: cultured CD8+ T cells from PBMCs, collected from culture after CMV antigen stimulation. In nucleotides, the CDR3 is TGTGCCAGCAGCCCCTTCGACAGGCTTGGTGATGGCTACACCTTC. Encoded protein: CASSPFDRLGDGYTF.